This TCR beta chain was identified in a study of T cell changes during pregnancy in multiple sclerosis. The repertoire was sequenced with immunoSEQ multiplex PCR; TCRdb's copy has only in-frame clones and lacks some. Among 20,000 to 25,000 clones, around 90% were seen once, and the ten largest hold about 0.62%. The CDR3 extends over 21 amino acids. The V and J ends lost 2 bases and 3 bases respectively, with 30 bases between them. Germline CDR1 and CDR2: MGHRA and YSYEKL. V usage is TRBV4-1 and J usage is TRBJ2-3; tentative D call: TRBD2 (6 bases). The source material was CD4+ T cells from peripheral blood mononuclear cells, sampled in the third trimester of pregnancy. The sequence came from a female donor with multiple sclerosis, enrolled in a pregnancy study. The CDR3 DNA sequence: TGCGCCAGCAGCCAACCTGGCCTAGCGACCGCCCCCAATCCTAGAACAGATACGCAGTATTTT. This gives the protein CASSQPGLATAPNPRTDTQYF.